This T cell receptor (beta chain) was captured by sequencing in a study of shared clonotypes between healthy human individuals. Study-level information: The people who gave samples were a couple of women and a few men aged 18 to 49.

Sequencing was performed with immunoSEQ multiplex PCR; in TCRdb, only in-frame clones are kept and a portion is missing. The data show about 480,000 clones, about 80% seen once. V lost 5 bases, J lost 1 base, and 18 bases lay in between. The CDR3 totals 16 residues. The germline V gene encodes CDR1 SEHNR and CDR2 FQNEAQ (reference sequence). This clone was found a few times. Material: PBMCs. The sequence came from a middle-aged woman in good health. Some clones in this sample may be carry-over from other donors' samples. J is TRBJ2-7 and V is TRBV7-9, with D perhaps being TRBD1 or TRBD2 (5 bases each). The CDR3 nucleotides are TGTGCCAGCAGCCGCCGAGGGACCGAGACGTCCTACGAGCAGTACTTC. Protein: CASSRRGTETSYEQYF.